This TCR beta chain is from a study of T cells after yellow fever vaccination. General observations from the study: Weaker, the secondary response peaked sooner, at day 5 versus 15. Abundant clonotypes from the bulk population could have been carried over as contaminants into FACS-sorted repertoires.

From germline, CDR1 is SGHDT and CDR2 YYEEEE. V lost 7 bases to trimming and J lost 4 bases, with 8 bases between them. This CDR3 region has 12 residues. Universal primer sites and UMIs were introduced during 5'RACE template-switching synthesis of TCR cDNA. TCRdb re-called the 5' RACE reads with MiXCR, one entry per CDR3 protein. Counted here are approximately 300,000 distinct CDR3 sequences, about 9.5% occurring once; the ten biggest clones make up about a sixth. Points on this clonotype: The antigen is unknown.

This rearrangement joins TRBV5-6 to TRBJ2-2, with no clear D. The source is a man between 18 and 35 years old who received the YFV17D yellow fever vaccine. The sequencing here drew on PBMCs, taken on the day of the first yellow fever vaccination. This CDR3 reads CASRAVTGELFF. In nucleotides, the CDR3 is TGTGCCAGCCGCGCGGTCACCGGGGAGCTGTTTTTT.